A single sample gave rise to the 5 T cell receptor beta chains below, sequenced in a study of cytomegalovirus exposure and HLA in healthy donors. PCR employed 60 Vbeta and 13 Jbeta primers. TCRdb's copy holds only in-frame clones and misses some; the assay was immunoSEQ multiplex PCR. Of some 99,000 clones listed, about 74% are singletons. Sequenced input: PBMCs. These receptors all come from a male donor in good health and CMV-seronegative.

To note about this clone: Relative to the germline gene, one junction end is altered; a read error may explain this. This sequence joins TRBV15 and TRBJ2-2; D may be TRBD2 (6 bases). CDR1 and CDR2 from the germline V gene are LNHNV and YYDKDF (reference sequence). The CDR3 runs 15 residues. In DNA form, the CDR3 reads TGTGCCACCAGCAGAGGGGACTCGTACACGGGGGAGCTGTTTTTT. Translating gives CATSRGDSYTGELFF.

As DNA, the CDR3 is TGTGCCAGCAAGGGGAAGAGCGGGAGATTGAATGAGCAGTTCTTC. Translation: CASKGKSGRLNEQFF. The V gene is TRBV5-6, the J gene TRBJ2-1, with 8 bases fitting TRBD2. The ends lost 6 bases at V and 7 bases at J; junction bases unmatched: 12. From germline, CDR1 is SGHDT and CDR2 YYEEEE. The CDR3 length is 15 residues.

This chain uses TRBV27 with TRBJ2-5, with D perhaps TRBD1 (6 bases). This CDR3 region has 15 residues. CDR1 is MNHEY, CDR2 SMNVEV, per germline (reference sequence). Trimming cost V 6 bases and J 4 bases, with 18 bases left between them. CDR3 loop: CASSELQGMRETQYF. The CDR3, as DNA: TGTGCCAGCAGCGAATTACAGGGTATGAGAGAGACCCAGTACTTC.

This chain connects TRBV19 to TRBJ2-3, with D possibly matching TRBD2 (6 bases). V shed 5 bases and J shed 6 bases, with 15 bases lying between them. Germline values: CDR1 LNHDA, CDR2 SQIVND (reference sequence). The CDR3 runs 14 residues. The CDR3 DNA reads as TGTGCCAGTAGTGGGCGGGGTTATTTGGATACGCAGTATTTT. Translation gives CASSGRGYLDTQYF.

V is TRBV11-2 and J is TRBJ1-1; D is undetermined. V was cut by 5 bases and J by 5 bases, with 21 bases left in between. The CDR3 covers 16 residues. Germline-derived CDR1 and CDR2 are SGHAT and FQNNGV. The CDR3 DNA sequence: TGTGCCAGCAGCCAGCTTCAATCCCAAGGGAGGACTGAAGCTTTCTTT. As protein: CASSQLQSQGRTEAFF. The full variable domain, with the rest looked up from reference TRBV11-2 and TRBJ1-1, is EAGVAQSPRYKIIEKRQSVAFWCNPISGHATLYWYQQILGQGPKLLIQFQNNGVVDDSQLPKDRFSAERLKGVDSTLKIQPAKLEDSAVYLCASSQLQSQGRTEAFFGQGTRLTVV.